These 30 T cell receptor beta chains were sequenced from one sample in a study of T cells after yellow fever vaccination. TCRdb re-called the 5' RACE reads with MiXCR, one entry per CDR3 protein. The data show 450,000 to 600,000 distinct CDR3 sequences, around a sixth seen once. This specimen was PBMCs, taken 5 to 6 days after the first yellow fever vaccination. Source of these receptors: a man aged 18 to 29 who received the YFV17D yellow fever vaccine.

The CDR3 spells CSARWLETQYF. The CDR3 nucleotides read TGCAGTGCTAGATGGCTGGAGACCCAGTACTTC. V gene TRBV20-1 combines with J gene TRBJ2-5; D is unclear. With 2 bases removed from V and 5 bases from J, the gap between germline ends came to 6 bases. This CDR3 has 11 residues. CDR1 DFQATT and CDR2 SNEGSKA come from the germline V gene (reference sequence).

The chain employs TRBV25-1 and TRBJ2-4; D is uncertain. The CDR3 extends over 17 amino acids. V was trimmed by 1 base and J by 0 bases, leaving 13 bases between them. The germline V gene encodes CDR1 MGHDK and CDR2 SYGVNS. The DNA for the CDR3 is TGTGCCAGCAGTGAATCTAAAGCAGATTTAGCCAAAAACATTCAGTACTTC. This encodes CASSESKADLAKNIQYF. The full variable domain, completed using reference TRBV25-1 and TRBJ2-4, is EADIYQTPRYLVIGTGKKITLECSQTMGHDKMYWYQQDPGMELHLIHYSYGVNSTEKGDLSSESTVSRIRTEHFPLTLESARPSHTSQYLCASSESKADLAKNIQYFGAGTRLSVL.

This clonotype was observed a handful of times. The chain carries TRBV12-3 or TRBV12-4 and TRBJ2-5; D may be TRBD2 (5 bases). V was shortened by 5 bases and J by 5 bases, with 15 bases between the two germline ends. The CDR3 spans 14 residues. The CDR3 loop is CASSTQAAWETQYF. The CDR3 DNA reads TGTGCCAGCAGTACGCAAGCGGCCTGGGAGACCCAGTACTTC.

This clonotype was detected only a few times. V is TRBV20-1 and J is TRBJ1-6; D is ambiguous. This CDR3 region has 14 residues. CDR1 is DFQATT, CDR2 SNEGSKA, per germline (reference sequence). The V and J ends lost 1 base and 7 bases respectively, with 11 bases between them. The DNA for the CDR3 is TGCAGTGCTAGAGCAGGATCCCGAAATTCACCCCTCCACTTT. Translated, it gives CSARAGSRNSPLHF.

The chain links TRBV19 to TRBJ2-5; possible D gene TRBD2, 7 bases. Trimming removed 7 bases at V and 5 bases at J, with 17 bases between. The CDR3 is 14 amino acids. CDR1 is LNHDA and CDR2 is SQIVND in the germline V gene (reference sequence). The CDR3 here is CASTDGGALETQYF. CDR3 coding DNA: TGTGCCAGTACCGATGGGGGGGCGCTGGAGACCCAGTACTTC.

The chain couples TRBV27 to TRBJ2-4; TRBD1 matches 9 bases. CDR1 MNHEY and CDR2 SMNVEV come from the germline V gene (reference sequence). This CDR3 spans 14 amino acids. V trimming: 5 bases; J trimming: 8 bases; junction bases outside the gene matches: 7. CDR3 in amino acids: CASSSGTGRYIQYF. In nucleotides, the CDR3 is TGTGCCAGCAGTAGCGGGACAGGGAGGTACATTCAGTACTTC.

The CDR3 DNA reads TGTGCCACCAGAGAGGGGACAAGGGACGAGCAGTACTTC. Its protein is CATREGTRDEQYF. This chain joins TRBV15 and TRBJ2-7; perhaps TRBD1 as D (6 bases). V was clipped by 6 bases and J by 5 bases, with 14 bases between them. Germline lookup yields CDR1 LNHNV and CDR2 YYDKDF (reference sequence). This CDR3 is 13 amino acids long.

The V gene is TRBV4-3, the J gene TRBJ2-5; possible D gene TRBD2, 5 bases. Trimming removed 4 bases from V and 5 bases from J, with 14 bases in between. Germline assignment: CDR1 LGHNA and CDR2 YSLEER. The length of the CDR3 is 14 residues. CDR3 sequence reads: CASSRLASRETQYF. The CDR3 DNA follows: TGCGCCAGCAGCCGATTGGCTAGCCGGGAGACCCAGTACTTC.

This clonotype was found a few times. The chain employs TRBV12-3 or TRBV12-4 and TRBJ1-3; no definite D call. The CDR3 covers 12 residues. V gave up 2 bases and J gave up 8 bases, with 7 bases separating them. CDR3 in DNA: TGTGCCAGCAGTTTATACGGGGACACCATATATTTT. Translating gives CASSLYGDTIYF.

The chain uses TRBV5-1 and TRBJ1-3; D not certain. Trimming removed 3 bases from V and 1 base from J, with 14 bases in between. The CDR3 loop spans 16 amino acids. In germline, CDR1 is SGHRS, CDR2 YFSETQ. The DNA of the CDR3 is TGCGCCAGCAGCTCTGAACCGATGGGTTCTGGAAACACCATATATTTT. This encodes CASSSEPMGSGNTIYF.

The chain links TRBV7-2 to TRBJ1-4, with TRBD1 matching over 9 bases. Trimming took 7 bases from V and 8 from J; bases not matched to a gene: 11. CDR1 SGHTA and CDR2 FQGNSA come from the germline V gene. The CDR3 is 15 amino acids. This chain's CDR3 is CASTVTGTGREKLFF. The CDR3 DNA sequence: TGTGCCAGCACCGTCACCGGGACAGGGAGGGAAAAACTGTTTTTT.

This chain joins TRBV21-1 and TRBJ2-7; TRBD1 reflects the table's D call only, with no check against the DNA. TRBV21-1 is annotated as a pseudogene. The CDR3 is 17 amino acids. The CDR3 DNA reads as TGTGCCAGCACCCTGTTGAGGAGGACCACCAACTCCTACGAGCAGTACGTC. Its translation: CASTLLRRTTNSYEQYV.

CDR3 DNA: TGTGCCAGCAGCCCATCGGTGGGGAACACTGAAGCTTTCTTT. It encodes CASSPSVGNTEAFF. The V call is TRBV9, the J call TRBJ1-1; D gene uncertain. The V gene's germline CDR1 is SGDLS and CDR2 YYNGEE. V lost 4 bases to trimming and J lost 1 base, with 11 bases between them. This CDR3 is built from 14 residues. Using reference TRBV9 and TRBJ1-1 for the parts outside the CDR3, the full variable domain is DSGVTQTPKHLITATGQRVTLRCSPRSGDLSVYWYQQSLDQGLQFLIQYYNGEERAKGNILERFSAQQFPDLHSELNLSSLELGDSALYFCASSPSVGNTEAFFGQGTRLTVV.

This chain joins TRBV3-1 and TRBJ2-5; no reliable D call. This CDR3 region has 15 residues. Trimming took off 4 bases at V and 1 base at J, with 13 bases between the two ends. In germline, CDR1 is LGHDT, CDR2 YNNKEL (reference sequence). The CDR3 DNA follows: TGTGCCAGCAGCCCTCTTCCGGAAGGCCAAGAGACCCAGTACTTC. This codes for CASSPLPEGQETQYF.

This clonotype was observed a few times. The chain recombines TRBV2 with TRBJ2-1; D call uncertain. Looked up from germline, CDR1 is SNHLY and CDR2 is FYNNEI. This CDR3 region has 13 residues. V dropped 2 bases and J dropped 6 bases, with 8 bases sitting between them. CDR3 protein: CASSESEVNEQFF. CDR3 in DNA: TGTGCCAGCAGTGAATCCGAGGTCAATGAGCAGTTCTTC.

The chain recombines TRBV4-3 with TRBJ2-3, with TRBD2 identical over 14 bases. The CDR3 length is 18 residues. J was trimmed by 10 bases and V by 0 bases; bases with no gene match: 12. The germline V gene has CDR1 LGHNA and CDR2 YSLEER. The CDR3 protein is CASSQDSVRLAGGTAQYF. The CDR3 DNA is TGCGCCAGCAGCCAAGACTCCGTTAGACTAGCGGGGGGGACGGCGCAGTATTTT.

The chain is built from TRBV7-9 and TRBJ2-3, with 8 bases aligning to TRBD2. The CDR3 is made up of 15 amino acids. Germline V gene sequence: CDR1 SEHNR, CDR2 FQNEAQ (reference sequence). V trimming: 5 bases; J trimming: 2 bases; junction bases outside the gene matches: 6. The CDR3 spells CASSPRGGYTDTQYF. CDR3 DNA sequence: TGTGCCAGCAGCCCACGGGGGGGGTACACAGATACGCAGTATTTT.

This clonotype was seen a handful of times. The rearrangement uses TRBV9 and TRBJ1-4; the D is unclear. Per the germline V gene, CDR1 is SGDLS and CDR2 is YYNGEE. The CDR3 is 14 amino acids. V shed 0 bases and J shed 4 bases, with 7 bases lying between them. The CDR3 loop is CASSVGPGNEKLFF. CDR3 sequence (DNA): TGTGCCAGCAGCGTAGGCCCGGGTAATGAAAAACTGTTTTTT.

The chain employs TRBV3-1 and TRBJ2-7, with D unresolved. The CDR3 is 13 amino acids. The V gene lost 2 bases and the J gene lost 6 bases, with 11 bases spanning the gap. Germline lookup yields CDR1 LGHDT and CDR2 YNNKEL (reference sequence). CDR3 amino acids: CASSQLEGSEQYV. As DNA, the CDR3 is TGTGCCAGCAGCCAACTTGAAGGTAGCGAGCAGTACGTC.

This clonotype was detected only a few times. CDR3 sequence: CSASAPGQGSYGYTF. CDR3 bases: TGCAGTGCTAGCGCTCCGGGACAGGGAAGCTATGGCTACACCTTC. The chain recombines TRBV20-1 with TRBJ1-2; TRBD1 matches at 9 bases. Per the germline V gene, CDR1 is DFQATT and CDR2 is SNEGSKA (reference sequence). The CDR3 length is 15 residues. The junction had 9 bases not matched to a gene; V was cut back by 3 bases and J by 4 bases.

In its sample, this clonotype was seen a few times. The chain recombines TRBV20-1 with TRBJ2-1, with 9 bases aligning to TRBD1. The V segment lost 2 bases and the J segment 3 bases; nucleotides outside the gene matches: 2. CDR3 length: 14 residues. Germline V CDR1 and CDR2: DFQATT, SNEGSKA (reference sequence). The CDR3 is CSARWGQGYNEQFF. In DNA, the CDR3 is TGCAGTGCTAGATGGGGACAGGGCTACAATGAGCAGTTCTTC.

This clonotype was counted only a few times. This chain connects TRBV5-1 to TRBJ2-1; no reliable D call. Germline-derived CDR1 and CDR2 are SGHRS and YFSETQ. This CDR3 is built from 15 residues. Between the trimmed V and J ends, which lost 2 bases and 6 bases, there was a span of 15 bases. CDR3 protein: CASSLIGSSLNEQFF. The CDR3 DNA follows: TGCGCCAGCAGCTTAATCGGATCCTCTCTCAATGAGCAGTTCTTC.

Concerning this clonotype: Germline is not matched at one junction end, which may reflect a read error. This chain joins TRBV6-5 and TRBJ1-5; the match to TRBD1 covers 8 bases. Germline CDR1 reads MNHEY; CDR2 reads SVGAGI. The CDR3 has 12 amino acids. CDR3 in amino acids: CVSRTQGEPQHF. CDR3 bases: TGTGTCAGCAGAACACAGGGGGAGCCCCAGCATTTT.

At least ten counts were recorded for this clonotype. The gene calls are TRBV6-2 or TRBV6-3 and TRBJ2-7, with D unresolved. Germline V gene data show CDR1 as MNHEY and CDR2 as SVGEGT. CDR3 length: 12 amino acids. With 0 bases removed from V and 3 bases from J, the gap between germline ends came to 3 bases. The DNA of the CDR3 is TGTGCCAGCAGTTACTCAAGCTACGAGCAGTACTTC. Its translation is CASSYSSYEQYF.

V usage is TRBV7-2 and J usage is TRBJ1-6; D not certain. Trimming shortened V by 7 bases and J by 9 bases, and 16 bases separated the two germline ends. Germline-derived CDR1 and CDR2 are SGHTA and FQGNSA. The CDR3 runs 14 residues. The CDR3 DNA reads TGTGCCAGCACCCACTTCCCGGGAGGTTCACCCCTCCACTTT. This codes for CASTHFPGGSPLHF.

The CDR3 reads CASSYSQGYGEQFF. CDR3 DNA: TGTGCCAGCAGTTACTCTCAGGGGTATGGTGAGCAGTTCTTC. This rearrangement joins TRBV6-2 or TRBV6-3 to TRBJ2-1; D is possibly TRBD1 (6 bases). Between the trimmed V and J ends, which lost 0 bases and 9 bases, there was a span of 12 bases. Germline CDR1 and CDR2: MNHEY and SVGEGT. The CDR3 runs to 14 residues.

The CDR3 DNA follows: TGTGCCAGCAGGCTATATGGGGGGAAGACTGAAGCTTTCTTT. This gives the protein CASRLYGGKTEAFF. The chain carries TRBV6-1 and TRBJ1-1, with D possibly matching TRBD1 (5 bases). The CDR3 totals 14 residues. Germline CDR1 reads MNHNS; CDR2 reads SASEGT. V was shortened by 6 bases and J by 5 bases, with 16 bases between the two germline ends.

This clonotype was seen only a few times. The J gene is TRBJ2-2, the V gene TRBV4-1, with 8 bases matching TRBD1. The CDR3 covers 15 residues. The J segment lost 4 bases and the V segment lost 3 bases, leaving 4 bases of the junction unmatched. Germline V CDR1 and CDR2: MGHRA, YSYEKL. The CDR3 here is CASSQPTGGTGELFF. The DNA for the CDR3 is TGCGCCAGCAGCCAGCCCACAGGGGGCACCGGGGAGCTGTTTTTT.

This clonotype was detected many times. The J gene is TRBJ2-5, the V gene TRBV5-1; 9 bases match TRBD1. The CDR3 consists of 14 residues. J lost 7 bases, V lost 4 bases, and 8 bases had no gene match. Germline assignment: CDR1 SGHRS and CDR2 YFSETQ. CDR3 residues: CASSLGTGQGTQYF. CDR3 DNA: TGCGCCAGCAGCCTAGGGACAGGGCAGGGGACCCAGTACTTC.

This clonotype was observed a handful of times. The chain uses TRBV24-1 and TRBJ2-2; D not resolved. This CDR3 comprises 14 residues. V lost 4 bases and J lost 4, with 9 bases in between. Germline CDR1 is KGHDR and CDR2 is SFDVKD. In DNA form, the CDR3 reads TGTGCCACCAGTGACAAAATACTCACCGGGGAGCTGTTTTTT. Translated, it gives CATSDKILTGELFF.